The 22 T cell receptor beta chains listed next were all sequenced from one sample in a study of siplizumab effects on memory and regulatory T cells. Using immunoSEQ multiplex PCR, the repertoire was profiled, and TCRdb retains in-frame clones only, with some absent. The sample holds some 97,000 clones; 94% are singletons and the top ten take over 1%. The sample comprised non-Treg CD4+ T cells sorted from blood. The receptors shown here come from a human donor in good health.

The chain recombines TRBV27 with TRBJ1-1; 11 bases are shared with TRBD1. CDR3 length equals 17 residues. Trimming cost V 1 base and J 3 bases; bases outside gene matches: 7. Germline V gene data show CDR1 as MNHEY and CDR2 as SMNVEV (reference sequence). Written as DNA, the CDR3 is TGTGCCAGCAGTTTATACGGACAGGGGGCGCGGGACACTGAAGCTTTCTTT. The encoded protein is CASSLYGQGARDTEAFF.

The chain's CDR3 is CASSVATGTGRIVPGELFF. Written as DNA, the CDR3 is TGTGCCAGCAGCGTAGCTACCGGGACAGGGAGGATTGTTCCCGGGGAGCTGTTTTTT. The chain uses TRBV9 and TRBJ2-2; 9 nucleotides match TRBD1. From germline, CDR1 is SGDLS and CDR2 YYNGEE. The CDR3 is made up of 19 amino acids. V lost 0 bases, J lost 6 bases, and 15 bases stayed unmatched.

J is TRBJ1-5 and V is TRBV5-8; D is possibly TRBD1 (5 bases). This CDR3 region has 16 residues. V was trimmed by 4 bases and J by 2 bases, leaving 16 bases between them. CDR1 and CDR2 from the germline V gene are SGHTS and YDEGEE. Here the CDR3 reads CASSIVWGNRNQPQHF. CDR3 in DNA: TGTGCCAGCAGCATAGTTTGGGGGAATCGCAATCAGCCCCAGCATTTT.

The rearrangement joins TRBV18 to TRBJ2-2, with D possibly matching TRBD1 (5 bases). The CDR3 spans 15 residues. V lost 1 base and J lost 1, with 7 bases in between. Per the germline V gene, CDR1 is KGHSH and CDR2 is LQKENI. The CDR3 region is CASSPRQGNTGELFF. CDR3 nucleotide sequence: TGTGCCAGCTCACCACGGCAGGGGAACACCGGGGAGCTGTTTTTT.

DNA of the CDR3: TGTGCCAGCAGCTTAGCAGGGGCGTTCTATGGCTACACCTTC. It specifies CASSLAGAFYGYTF. The rearrangement joins TRBV7-9 to TRBJ1-2, with a possible D match to TRBD1 (5 bases). V was pared by 0 bases and J by 4 bases, with 9 bases between. Germline assignment: CDR1 SEHNR and CDR2 FQNEAQ (reference sequence). CDR3 length: 14 residues.

CDR3 coding DNA: TGCGCCAGCAGCTTGAGGAGGCCTGCGGGCAGCACTGAAGCTTTCTTT. Translated, it gives CASSLRRPAGSTEAFF. This chain connects TRBV5-1 to TRBJ1-1; the D is unclear. The CDR3 length is 16 residues. Trimming removed 1 base from V and 4 bases from J, with 17 bases in between. The germline V gene encodes CDR1 SGHRS and CDR2 YFSETQ.

J is TRBJ2-7 and V is TRBV6-6; possible D gene TRBD2, 6 bases. The CDR3 runs 12 residues. Trimming pared 7 bases from V and 6 bases from J, leaving 13 bases between. CDR1 is MNHNY, CDR2 SVGAGI, per germline (reference sequence). The CDR3 region is CASKEASAEQYF. The CDR3 bases are TGTGCCAGCAAGGAGGCTAGCGCCGAGCAGTACTTC.

The J gene is TRBJ2-3, the V gene TRBV10-1, with D tentatively TRBD2 (5 bases). Trimming removed 6 bases from V and 2 bases from J, with 12 bases in between. CDR1 is WNHNN, CDR2 SYGVQD, per germline (reference sequence). This CDR3 contains 14 residues. The DNA of the CDR3 is TGCGCCAGCAGCCTAGGACTGTTCACAGATACGCAGTATTTT. It is translated as CASSLGLFTDTQYF.

The chain uses TRBV5-1 and TRBJ1-3; TRBD1 is a possible D gene (5 bases). There are 15 residues in the CDR3. Trimming took off 4 bases at V and 2 bases at J, with 13 bases between the two ends. From germline, CDR1 is SGHRS and CDR2 YFSETQ. DNA for the CDR3: TGCGCCAGCAGCCTTCCACGGGACCCTGGAAACACCATATATTTT. It translates to CASSLPRDPGNTIYF.

The rearrangement links TRBV4-1 to TRBJ2-5; possibly TRBD2 for D (5 bases). This CDR3 has 15 residues. Per the germline V gene, CDR1 is MGHRA and CDR2 is YSYEKL. V lost 4 bases to trimming and J lost 2 bases, with 14 bases between them. The CDR3 protein is CASSLMRVPQETQYF. In nucleotides, the CDR3 is TGCGCCAGCAGCCTCATGAGGGTCCCACAAGAGACCCAGTACTTC.

The V call is TRBV4-2, the J call TRBJ2-7, with 11 bases lining up with TRBD2. Looked up from germline, CDR1 is LGHNA and CDR2 is YNFKEQ. The CDR3 has 14 residues. Germline trimming cut 5 bases from V and 6 bases from J; bases unmatched to any gene: 6. CDR3 sequence reads: CASSLVSGRGEQYF. The CDR3 region has the DNA TGTGCCAGCAGCTTGGTTAGCGGGAGGGGCGAGCAGTACTTC.

The chain carries TRBV5-1 and TRBJ2-5; 8 bases are shared with TRBD2. The J segment lost 3 bases and the V segment lost 4 bases, leaving 11 bases of the junction unmatched. Per germline, CDR1 SGHRS and CDR2 YFSETQ. The CDR3 runs 16 residues. The DNA of the CDR3 is TGCGCCAGCAGCCGGGACCGAATACTAGCGGAAGAGACCCAGTACTTC. This sequence encodes CASSRDRILAEETQYF.

This clone came up once. The genes are TRBV30 and TRBJ1-6; D is uncertain. CDR1 is GTSNPN and CDR2 is SVGIG in the germline V gene (reference sequence). The CDR3 loop spans 13 amino acids. Trimming took 8 bases from V and 0 from J, leaving 8 bases between them. As DNA, the CDR3 is TGTGCCGTGGCGAACTCCTATAATTCACCCCTCCACTTT. Translating gives CAVANSYNSPLHF.

This chain links TRBV19 with TRBJ2-7; a possible D gene is TRBD2 (7 bases). Germline CDR1 LNHDA, CDR2 SQIVND (reference sequence). V shed 10 bases and J shed 1 base, with 23 bases lying between them. The CDR3 covers 16 residues. In DNA, the CDR3 is TGTGCCACGTCCACGGGGAGGGGGGTCCTATCCTACGAGCAGTACTTC. Its protein is CATSTGRGVLSYEQYF.

V usage is TRBV2 and J usage is TRBJ2-7, with 8 bases identical to TRBD1. This CDR3 has 15 residues. The V gene end was trimmed by 4 bases and the J gene end by 5 bases; junction bases not matched to a gene: 10. Germline values: CDR1 SNHLY, CDR2 FYNNEI. CDR3: CASSARQGSVDEQYF. In nucleotides, the CDR3 is TGTGCCAGCAGTGCGAGACAGGGGTCGGTTGACGAGCAGTACTTC. The whole variable domain, filled in from reference TRBV2 and TRBJ2-7, reads EPEVTQTPSHQVTQMGQEVILRCVPISNHLYFYWYRQILGQKVEFLVSFYNNEISEKSEIFDDQFSVERPDGSNFTLKIRSTKLEDSAMYFCASSARQGSVDEQYFGPGTRLTVT.

The J gene is TRBJ2-1, the V gene TRBV19, with D uncertain. The CDR3 is made up of 14 amino acids. Germline V gene data show CDR1 as LNHDA and CDR2 as SQIVND (reference sequence). The V gene lost 7 bases and the J gene lost 8 bases, with 18 bases spanning the gap. For the CDR3, the DNA is TGTGCCAGTACCGAGGACGAGTCACAACATGAGCAGTTCTTC. Translated: CASTEDESQHEQFF.

Details on this clone: The junction and the germline gene differ at one end; a read error may be behind it. The chain uses TRBV2 and TRBJ2-3, with 10 bases identical to TRBD2. Germline values: CDR1 SNHLY, CDR2 FYNNEI. This CDR3 is 18 amino acids long. The chain's CDR3 is CASSGALKSSGSKDTQYF. As DNA, the CDR3 is TGTGCCAGCAGTGGAGCGCTTAAGTCTAGCGGGAGCAAAGATACGCAGTATTTT.

The chain recombines TRBV4-1 with TRBJ2-7; 7 bases line up with TRBD2. Germline CDR1 is MGHRA and CDR2 is YSYEKL. CDR3 length equals 14 residues. V lost 0 bases, J lost 6 bases, and 5 bases stayed unmatched. In DNA, the CDR3 is TGCGCCAGCAGCCAAGAGATACGGACTAGCGAGCAGTACTTC. Protein: CASSQEIRTSEQYF.

The J gene is TRBJ1-1, the V gene TRBV19; 7 nucleotides agree with TRBD1. Germline CDR1 LNHDA, CDR2 SQIVND (reference sequence). V was pared by 5 bases and J by 2 bases, with 8 bases of the junction left unmatched. There are 15 residues in the CDR3. The CDR3, as DNA: TGTGCCAGTAGTGCGCCGTGGGACAGAAACACTGAAGCTTTCTTT. Residues: CASSAPWDRNTEAFF.

The rearrangement joins TRBV7-8 to TRBJ1-2; maybe TRBD1 (6 bases). CDR1 and CDR2 (germline): SGHVS, FQNEAQ. The CDR3 has 14 amino acids. V shed 5 bases and J shed 7 bases, with 17 bases lying between them. The chain's CDR3 is CASSPRQVRGGYTF. Here the CDR3 DNA reads TGTGCCAGCAGCCCCCGACAGGTACGGGGTGGCTACACCTTC.

The genes are TRBV5-4 and TRBJ2-5, with 9 bases matching TRBD2. The CDR3 extends over 17 amino acids. Per germline, CDR1 SGHNT and CDR2 YYREEE (reference sequence). Trimming cost V 4 bases and J 5 bases; bases outside gene matches: 15. As DNA, the CDR3 is TGTGCCAGCAGCGAAGTTTGGGCTAGCGGGGAGAGGGAGACCCAGTACTTC. Translated, it gives CASSEVWASGERETQYF.

The gene calls are TRBV28 and TRBJ2-5; TRBD1 aligns across 7 bases. V lost 6 bases and J lost 1; bases outside the gene matches: 11. There are 16 residues in the CDR3. Germline CDR1 is MDHEN and CDR2 is SYDVKM. CDR3 protein: CASSPRTGTGQETQYF. The CDR3, as DNA: TGTGCCAGCAGCCCTCGGACAGGTACGGGCCAAGAGACCCAGTACTTC.